A selection of T cell receptor beta chains follows, all from one sample in a study of blood T cell repertoires in COVID-19. Measured with immunoSEQ multiplex PCR; TCRdb has only the in-frame clones, and not every one. The sample has around 100,000 clones, around 90% seen once; the top ten hold roughly 2.1%. The sequenced sample consisted of peripheral blood. These receptors originate from a woman in her 50s with COVID-19, enrolled during active disease. Both conserved end residues are part of each CDR3.

V gene	J gene	CDR3 protein
TRBV12-3/TRBV12-4	TRBJ1-2	CASSSTTNYGYTF
TRBV10-1	TRBJ1-1	CASSEIIPAEAFF
TRBV29-1	TRBJ1-1	CSHSPGTANTEAFF
TRBV7-9	TRBJ1-3	CASSLGDRRNTIYF
TRBV19	TRBJ1-6	CASSIAGTGGSPLHF
TRBV9	TRBJ1-2	CASSPSPGTVTFGYTF
TRBV6-6	TRBJ2-2	CASSLTDRGSTGELFF
TRBV5-1	TRBJ1-6	CASSLEGQSPLHF
TRBV15	TRBJ2-3	CATSRDYLGGVGSTDTQYF
TRBV14	TRBJ2-1	CASSRFDRGEQFF
TRBV30	TRBJ1-5	CAWSVQGVGKPQHF
TRBV30	TRBJ1-3	CAWSPKTLSSGNTIYF
TRBV3-1/TRBV3-2	TRBJ1-2	CASRQAGTGYGYTF
TRBV21-1	TRBJ1-1	CATDEAFF
TRBV10-2	TRBJ1-5	CASSESTGRPQHF
TRBV6-6	TRBJ1-1	CASREGNTEAFF
TRBV10-3	TRBJ1-6	CAISFDRENSPLHF
TRBV19	TRBJ1-1	CASSLLTGGNTEAFF
TRBV5-8	TRBJ2-1	CASKLANEQFF
TRBV2	TRBJ1-5	CASSKDGHSNQPQHF
TRBV5-1	TRBJ1-3	CASSLGADSGNTIYF
TRBV18	TRBJ1-2	CASSPRTGGNYGYTF
TRBV19	TRBJ2-1	CASSIRGLAGSYNEQFF
TRBV5-1	TRBJ1-6	CASQDGTARGSYNSPLHF
TRBV4-3	TRBJ1-6	CASSQGQGNSPLHF
TRBV21-1	TRBJ2-3	CASSKGGDITDTQYF
TRBV29-1	TRBJ1-3	CSVTGSGNTIYF
TRBV5-1	TRBJ2-3	CASSLVSGVTDTQYF
TRBV13	TRBJ2-5	CASSVGRVETQYF
TRBV5-1	TRBJ1-6	CASSSREKNSPLHF
TRBV14	TRBJ1-1	CASSQKRGSAEAFF
TRBV21-1	TRBJ1-4	CASSKARTGLTEKLFF
TRBV11-3	TRBJ2-4	CASTPGDPLAKNIQYF
TRBV19	TRBJ1-5	CASSTQGARRNQPQHF
TRBV19	TRBJ1-5	CASSPDRVQPQHF
TRBV6-5	TRBJ1-2	CASRMDRANYGYTF
TRBV11-3	TRBJ2-3	CASTKGGVFTDTQYF
TRBV2	TRBJ1-5	CASTRDSQPQHF
TRBV5-1	TRBJ1-6	CASRGLDNSPLHF
TRBV30	TRBJ1-5	CAWSVKGGQPQHF
TRBV7-8	TRBJ2-1	CASSSFYNEQFF
TRBV3-1/TRBV3-2	TRBJ2-4	CASSQVPRGSVPGNIQYF
TRBV5-6	TRBJ2-5	CASSRGIDRGTQETQYF
TRBV9	TRBJ2-5	CASSSSGAQETQYF
TRBV4-2	TRBJ1-4	CASGETTNEKLFF
TRBV7-2	TRBJ1-2	CASSPWDRRSEGYTF
TRBV19	TRBJ1-1	CASTSSRTANTEAFF